This T cell receptor beta chain was sequenced for a study of post-analysis software for immune sequencing data (dated by TCRdb to the mid-2010s). For the wider study: Relapsing-remitting, secondary progressive and progressive-relapsing multiple sclerosis were recorded as disease courses, and subtype annotation was lacking for some patients. The multiple sclerosis patient repertoires were compared with under 13 previously published healthy control repertoires from donors aged about 6 to 28 years. A subset of samples was prepared in parallel using single-end sample barcoding, then pooled and co-amplified after Illumina adapter ligation.

What the authors observed across the whole study: The control group was slightly older than the multiple sclerosis patient group. Normalized Chao1 diversity was significantly lower in multiple sclerosis patients than controls, suggesting substantial peripheral T-cell clonal expansion. Roughly 5 TRBV segments, including TRBV5-6, TRBV5-1 and TRBV20-1, were significantly more frequent in patients than controls. When samples were clustered directly using the F measure, samples prepared in the same batch co-clustered strongly, which prompted a batch-effect correction.

The library was prepared using PCR. The run used an Illumina HiSeq 2500. Unique molecular identifiers were incorporated into TCR beta cDNA libraries to reduce PCR and sequencing biases. Every 1 to 10 million input T cells yielded roughly 500,000 cDNA molecules, meaning each molecule approximated one T cell. The patient libraries were prepared and sequenced with the same protocol used for the earlier healthy control dataset. Samples belonging to the same batch were prepared together, multiplexed and sequenced on a shared HiSeq lane. In the authors' own workflow: MIGEC was used to process the raw barcoded reads, and molecular identifier groups with only a single read were discarded before consensus assembly and CDR3 extraction. Clonotype tables were post-analysed with VDJtools, normalizing diversity by down-sampling all datasets to the smallest sample size. In repertoire overlap clustering, CDR3 amino acid sequences, but not nucleotide sequences, were matched to correct batch-related cross-sample contamination. TCRdb applied fastp at Q25 and MiXCR to the public reads, then kept only in-frame beta chains. Entries are consolidated by CDR3 protein sequence, retaining the most common genes and DNA. These V and J calls originate from TCRdb's pipeline instead of the authors' own analysis. The sample table holds under 200,000 distinct CDR3 sequences, of which 29% were seen once. Clones ranked in the top ten supply about 3.4% of the sample.

This clonotype has at least ten counts. What antigen it recognizes has not been identified. One end of the junction does not line up with germline, which may come from a read error. To demonstrate the VDJtools post-analysis software, the study profiled TCR beta repertoires from the peripheral blood of about a dozen young patients with multiple sclerosis. The multiple sclerosis patients were children and adolescents ranging in age from roughly 6 to 15 years. Taken from cysteine to phenylalanine, the CDR3 has 15 residues. Only CDR3 DNA remains: 45 bases, in frame from the first base. CDR1 and CDR2 are read off the germline V gene (reference sequence) as DFQATT and SNEGSKA.

The specimen sequenced was blood. The chain employs TRBV20-1 and TRBJ2-3, with 10 bases aligning to TRBD2. This TCR was recovered from a girl between 2 and 17 years old with multiple sclerosis. Read as DNA, the sequence is TGCAGTGCGAGAGCGGCTAGCGGGAGTTACCCTCCTCAGTATTTT. This sequence encodes CSARAASGSYPPQYF.